This T cell receptor (beta chain) was identified in a study of T cell repertoires in cytomegalovirus infection. Study in general: From public TCR beta signatures came an indication of both CMV infection and matching HLA type.

A remark on this clonotype: The antigen is undetermined.

TCRdb redid the calling of the reads with MiXCR, one entry per CDR3 protein. The sample shows about 700,000 distinct CDR3 sequences, roughly 36% of them seen only once. General observations from the study: People with CMV and the relevant HLA were identified by cumulative public TCR beta family frequency. In two of eight donors, the top clonotype was HLA-C-restricted CMV-specific.

Source: cultured PBMCs, taken from culture after CMV antigen stimulation. The clonotype comes from a human donor in good health (CMV status not recorded). Some clones in this sample may be carry-over from other donors' samples.

Here the CDR3 reads CASSPFELAGYTDTQYF. CDR3 nucleotide sequence: TGTGCCAGCTCACCATTCGAACTAGCGGGGTACACAGATACGCAGTATTTT. The rearrangement links TRBV18 to TRBJ2-3, with TRBD2 matching 10 bases. The CDR3 consists of 17 residues. J was trimmed by 2 bases and V by 2 bases; bases with no gene match: 7. Germline V lookup: CDR1 KGHSH, CDR2 LQKENI.